This T cell receptor beta chain was retrieved from a study of T cell responses to AZD1222 COVID-19 vaccine. TCRdb keeps only in-frame clones here, not all; method: immunoSEQ multiplex PCR. The sample lists approximately 130,000 clones, just under 95% seen once, with around 1.1% in the top ten. Trimming removed 5 bases from V and 3 bases from J, with 10 bases in between. Germline CDR1 MNHEY, CDR2 SMNVEV (reference sequence). The CDR3 is 13 amino acids. Note on this clone: Its antigen is currently unknown.

Study conclusions and caveats: All repertoire sampling was performed exclusively after the peak T cell response. Reports say nearly half of spike-specific TCRs go after unmutated variant regions.

Source: peripheral blood, taken 28 days after the second AZD1222 dose. The source of this sequence is an adult who received the AZD1222 COVID-19 vaccine. The V gene is TRBV27, the J gene TRBJ1-1, with a weak D call TRBD1 (6 bases). CDR3 nucleotide sequence: TGTGCCAGCAGTCTCGGACAGCACACTGAAGCTTTCTTT. The encoded protein is CASSLGQHTEAFF.